The 9 T cell receptor beta chains in this list originate from one sample, sequenced in a study of identical twins (dated by TCRdb to about 2016). The library was made by 5' RACE. Sequencing was carried out with an Illumina HiSeq 2000. TCRdb applied fastp at Q25 and MiXCR to the public reads, then kept only in-frame beta chains. Rows are unified per CDR3 protein, each entry keeping the most common DNA and genes. Recorded for this sample are 350,000 to 500,000 distinct CDR3 sequences; about 18% of them occurred a single time. The top ten clonotypes cover 12% of the sample. The sequencing sample was made of naive T cells sorted from blood. The cell subset or site label here, explained by the study, means: cells isolated with a human naive T-cell isolation kit. All receptors come from a man aged 50 or older in good health.

At least ten counts were recorded for this clonotype. The chain combines TRBV20-1 with TRBJ2-7; the D gene is possibly TRBD2 (6 bases). The CDR3 contains 14 residues. Germline V gene lookup returns CDR1 DFQATT and CDR2 SNEGSKA (reference sequence). With 3 bases removed from V and 0 bases from J, the gap between germline ends came to 12 bases. The CDR3 DNA sequence: TGCAGTGCTAGCTACCGGGACTTCTCCTACGAGCAGTACTTC. Protein sequence: CSASYRDFSYEQYF.

V usage is TRBV5-1 and J usage is TRBJ1-2; D is unclear. Germline CDR1 and CDR2: SGHRS and YFSETQ. The CDR3 runs to 12 residues. Deletions cut 0 bases from V and 8 bases from J, with 8 bases between. The CDR3 DNA is TGCGCCAGCAGCTTGGGATCAGAAGGCTACACCTTC. Protein: CASSLGSEGYTF. Variable domain in full (rest from reference TRBV5-1 and TRBJ1-2): KAGVTQTPRYLIKTRGQQVTLSCSPISGHRSVSWYQQTPGQGLQFLFEYFSETQRNKGNFPGRFSGRQFSNSRSEMNVSTLELGDSALYLCASSLGSEGYTFGSGTRLTVV.

This clonotype was recorded at least ten times. The chain uses TRBV29-1 and TRBJ2-4; 8 nucleotides align to TRBD2. With V trimmed by 3 bases and J by 2 bases, 3 bases remained unmatched. There are 14 residues in the CDR3. Germline CDR1 SQVTM, CDR2 ANQGSEA. The CDR3 DNA is TGCAGCGTTGACCCGGGGGGGACCAAAAACATTCAGTACTTC. Protein product: CSVDPGGTKNIQYF.

V usage is TRBV29-1 and J usage is TRBJ2-2, with D perhaps matching TRBD2 (6 bases). Trimming took off 3 bases at V and 7 bases at J, with 9 bases between the two ends. The CDR3 runs 12 residues. Germline CDR1 reads SQVTM; CDR2 reads ANQGSEA. The CDR3 reads CSVEGSGGELFF. The CDR3 DNA reads as TGCAGCGTTGAGGGTAGCGGCGGGGAGCTGTTTTTT.

There are many counts of this clonotype. The chain couples TRBV12-3 or TRBV12-4 to TRBJ2-4; either TRBD1 or TRBD2 may fit D (5 bases each). This CDR3 is 16 amino acids long. Between the trimmed V and J ends, which lost 2 bases and 6 bases, there was a span of 17 bases. In DNA form, the CDR3 reads TGTGCCAGCAGTTTATTGGGACGAGGGTCGGGAAACATTCAGTACTTC. This sequence encodes CASSLLGRGSGNIQYF.

This clonotype was observed at least ten times. The chain has TRBV7-7 and TRBJ2-3; tentative D call: TRBD2 (6 bases). CDR3 length: 13 amino acids. The germline V gene encodes CDR1 SSHAT and CDR2 FNYEAQ (reference sequence). Trimming cost V 10 bases and J 6 bases, with 17 bases left between them. The CDR3 here is CAISQTRSDTQYF. The CDR3 bases are TGTGCCATCTCACAGACTAGATCGGATACGCAGTATTTT. Drawing the rest from reference TRBV7-7 and TRBJ2-3, the complete variable domain is GAGVSQSPRYKVTKRGQDVTLRCDPISSHATLYWYQQALGQGPEFLTYFNYEAQPDKSGLPSDRFSAERPEGSISTLTIQRTEQRDSAMYRCAISQTRSDTQYFGPGTRLTVL.

This clonotype was seen more than once but under ten times. The chain links TRBV11-2 to TRBJ2-5; TRBD2 matches at 10 bases. V lost 4 bases, J lost 1 base, and 3 bases stayed unmatched. CDR3 size: 15 residues. CDR1 is SGHAT and CDR2 is FQNNGV in the germline V gene. Here the CDR3 DNA reads TGTGCCAGCAGCTCGGGACTAGCGTCCCAAGAGACCCAGTACTTC. Translated, it gives CASSSGLASQETQYF.

J is TRBJ2-1 and V is TRBV28; D is tentatively TRBD1 or TRBD2 (5 bases each). Trimming took off 6 bases at V and 2 bases at J, with 14 bases between the two ends. The germline V gene has CDR1 MDHEN and CDR2 SYDVKM. The CDR3 is 15 residues long. DNA for the CDR3: TGTGCCAGCAGAGGGGAGTGGGGTACCTACAATGAGCAGTTCTTC. Amino acids: CASRGEWGTYNEQFF.

The chain is built from TRBV20-1 and TRBJ2-7; a possible D gene is TRBD2 (7 bases). There are 14 residues in the CDR3. Trimming pared 5 bases from V and 1 base from J, leaving 15 bases between. Germline V gene lookup returns CDR1 DFQATT and CDR2 SNEGSKA (reference sequence). The CDR3 loop reads CSAQGGLNSYEQYF. The CDR3 region has the DNA TGCAGTGCTCAAGGGGGACTAAATTCCTACGAGCAGTACTTC.